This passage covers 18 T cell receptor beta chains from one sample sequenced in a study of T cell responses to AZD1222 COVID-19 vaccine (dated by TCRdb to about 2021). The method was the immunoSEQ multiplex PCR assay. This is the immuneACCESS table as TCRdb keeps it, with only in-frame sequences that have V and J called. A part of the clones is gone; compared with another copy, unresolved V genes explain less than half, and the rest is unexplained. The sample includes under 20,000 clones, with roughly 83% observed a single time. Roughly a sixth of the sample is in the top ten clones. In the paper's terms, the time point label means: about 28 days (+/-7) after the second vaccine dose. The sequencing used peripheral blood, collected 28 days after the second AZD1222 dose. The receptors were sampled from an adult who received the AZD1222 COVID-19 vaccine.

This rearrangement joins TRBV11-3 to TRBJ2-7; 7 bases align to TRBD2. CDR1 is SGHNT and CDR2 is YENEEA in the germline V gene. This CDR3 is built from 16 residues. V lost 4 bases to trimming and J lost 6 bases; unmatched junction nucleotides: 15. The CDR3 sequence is CASSSGERVWEGEQYF. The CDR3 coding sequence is TGTGCCAGCAGCTCCGGCGAACGGGTATGGGAGGGCGAGCAGTACTTC.

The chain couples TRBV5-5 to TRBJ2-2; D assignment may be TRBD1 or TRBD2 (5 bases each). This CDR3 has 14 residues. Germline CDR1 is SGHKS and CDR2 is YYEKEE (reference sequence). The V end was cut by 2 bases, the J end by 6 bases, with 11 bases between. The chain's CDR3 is CASSFEGWAGELFF. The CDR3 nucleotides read TGTGCCAGCAGCTTCGAGGGGTGGGCCGGGGAGCTGTTTTTT. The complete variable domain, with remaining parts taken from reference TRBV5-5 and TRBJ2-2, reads DAGVTQSPTHLIKTRGQQVTLRCSPISGHKSVSWYQQVLGQGPQFIFQYYEKEERGRGNFPDRFSARQFPNYSSELNVNALLLGDSALYLCASSFEGWAGELFFGEGSRLTVL.

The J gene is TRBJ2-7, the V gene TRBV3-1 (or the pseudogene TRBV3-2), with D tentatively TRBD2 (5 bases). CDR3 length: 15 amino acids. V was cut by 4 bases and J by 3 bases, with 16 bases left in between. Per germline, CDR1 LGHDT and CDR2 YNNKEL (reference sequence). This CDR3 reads CASSPPGWEFYEQYF. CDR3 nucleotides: TGTGCCAGCAGCCCCCCCGGGTGGGAGTTCTACGAGCAGTACTTC.

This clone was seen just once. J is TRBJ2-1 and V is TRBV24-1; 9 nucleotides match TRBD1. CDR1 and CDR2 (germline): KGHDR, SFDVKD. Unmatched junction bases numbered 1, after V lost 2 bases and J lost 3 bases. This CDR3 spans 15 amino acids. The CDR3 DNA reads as TGTGCCACCAGTGATTGGGGACAGGGCTACAATGAGCAGTTCTTC. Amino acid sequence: CATSDWGQGYNEQFF.

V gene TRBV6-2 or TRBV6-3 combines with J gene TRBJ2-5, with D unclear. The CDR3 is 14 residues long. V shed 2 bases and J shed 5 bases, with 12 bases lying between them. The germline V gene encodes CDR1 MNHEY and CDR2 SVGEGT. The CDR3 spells CASSYPDERETQYF. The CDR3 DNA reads TGTGCCAGCAGTTACCCCGACGAAAGGGAGACCCAGTACTTC.

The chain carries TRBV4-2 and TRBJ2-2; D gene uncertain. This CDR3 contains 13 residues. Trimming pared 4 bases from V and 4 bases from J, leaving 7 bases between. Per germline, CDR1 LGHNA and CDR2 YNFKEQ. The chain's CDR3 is CASSRGGTGELFF. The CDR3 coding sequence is TGTGCCAGCAGCCGCGGTGGCACCGGGGAGCTGTTTTTT.

DNA for the CDR3: TGCAGCGTGACTAGCGGGAGTGGCTACGAGCAGTACTTC. Translation gives CSVTSGSGYEQYF. The V gene is TRBV29-1, the J gene TRBJ2-7, with 12 bases that match TRBD2. The CDR3 contains 13 residues. CDR1 is SQVTM, CDR2 ANQGSEA, per germline. The trim removed 6 bases at V and 3 bases at J, leaving 3 bases unmatched.

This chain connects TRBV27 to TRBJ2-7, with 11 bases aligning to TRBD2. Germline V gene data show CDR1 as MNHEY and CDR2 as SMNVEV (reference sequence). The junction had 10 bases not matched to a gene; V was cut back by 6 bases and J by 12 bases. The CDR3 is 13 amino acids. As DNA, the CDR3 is TGTGCCAGCAGCCCAATGACTACTAGCGGGAGGTACTTC. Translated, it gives CASSPMTTSGRYF.

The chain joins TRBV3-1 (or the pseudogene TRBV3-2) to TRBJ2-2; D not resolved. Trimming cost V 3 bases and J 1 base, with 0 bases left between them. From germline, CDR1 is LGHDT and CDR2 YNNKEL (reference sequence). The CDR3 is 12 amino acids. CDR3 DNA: TGTGCCAGCAGCCAGAACACCGGGGAGCTGTTTTTT. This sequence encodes CASSQNTGELFF.

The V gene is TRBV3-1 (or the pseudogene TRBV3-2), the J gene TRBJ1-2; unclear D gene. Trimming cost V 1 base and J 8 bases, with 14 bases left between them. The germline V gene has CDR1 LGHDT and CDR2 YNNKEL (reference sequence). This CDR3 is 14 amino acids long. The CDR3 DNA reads TGTGCCAGCAGCCAAGTAAGAGAAAGTGGGGGCTACACCTTC. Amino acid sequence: CASSQVRESGGYTF.

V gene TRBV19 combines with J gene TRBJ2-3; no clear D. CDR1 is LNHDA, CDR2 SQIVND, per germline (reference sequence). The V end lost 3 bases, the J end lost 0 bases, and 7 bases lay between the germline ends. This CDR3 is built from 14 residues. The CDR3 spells CASSIHPSTDTQYF. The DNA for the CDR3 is TGTGCCAGTAGTATCCATCCGAGCACAGATACGCAGTATTTT. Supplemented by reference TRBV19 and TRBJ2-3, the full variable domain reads DGGITQSPKYLFRKEGQNVTLSCEQNLNHDAMYWYRQDPGQGLRLIYYSQIVNDFQKGDIAEGYSVSREKKESFPLTVTSAQKNPTAFYLCASSIHPSTDTQYFGPGTRLTVL.

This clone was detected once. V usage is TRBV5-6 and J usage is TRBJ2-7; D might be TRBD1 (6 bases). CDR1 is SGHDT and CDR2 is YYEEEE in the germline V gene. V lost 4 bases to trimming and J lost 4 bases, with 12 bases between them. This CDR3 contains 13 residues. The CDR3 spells CASSISGDYEQYF. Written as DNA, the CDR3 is TGTGCCAGCAGCATCTCAGGGGATTACGAGCAGTACTTC.

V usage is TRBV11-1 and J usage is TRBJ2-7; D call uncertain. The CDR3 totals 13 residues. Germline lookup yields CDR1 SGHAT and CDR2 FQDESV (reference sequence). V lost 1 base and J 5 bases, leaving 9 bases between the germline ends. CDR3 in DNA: TGTGCCAGCAGCTTAGAGCCGCCAGACGAGCAGTACTTC. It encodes CASSLEPPDEQYF.

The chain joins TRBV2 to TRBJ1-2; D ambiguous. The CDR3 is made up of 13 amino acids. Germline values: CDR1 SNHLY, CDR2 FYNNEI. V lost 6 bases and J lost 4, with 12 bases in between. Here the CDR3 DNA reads TGTGCCAGCAGCCCGGTGTTGTCCTATGGCTACACCTTC. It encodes CASSPVLSYGYTF.

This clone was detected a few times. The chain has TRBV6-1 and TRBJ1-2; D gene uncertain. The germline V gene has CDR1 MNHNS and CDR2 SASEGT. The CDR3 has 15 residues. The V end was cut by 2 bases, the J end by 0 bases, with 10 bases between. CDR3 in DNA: TGTGCCAGCAGTGAATTGGGCCTAGCTAACTATGGCTACACCTTC. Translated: CASSELGLANYGYTF.

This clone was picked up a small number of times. CDR3 bases: TGTGCCAGCTCACTGTATGCGGGGGGTGCCGATGAGCAGTTCTTC. Its protein is CASSLYAGGADEQFF. The V gene is TRBV18, the J gene TRBJ2-1; 8 positions match TRBD2. The CDR3 is made up of 15 amino acids. Germline values: CDR1 KGHSH, CDR2 LQKENI. V lost 4 bases to trimming and J lost 8 bases; unmatched junction nucleotides: 10.

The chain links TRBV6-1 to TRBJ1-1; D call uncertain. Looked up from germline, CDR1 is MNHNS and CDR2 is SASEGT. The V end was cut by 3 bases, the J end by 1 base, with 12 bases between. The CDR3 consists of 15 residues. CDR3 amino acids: CASSDTSFENTEAFF. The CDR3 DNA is TGTGCCAGCAGTGATACGAGTTTCGAGAACACTGAAGCTTTCTTT.

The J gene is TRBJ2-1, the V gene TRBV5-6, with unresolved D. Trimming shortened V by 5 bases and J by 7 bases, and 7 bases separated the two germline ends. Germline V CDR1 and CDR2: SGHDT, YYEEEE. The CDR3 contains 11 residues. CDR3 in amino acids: CASSFENEQFF. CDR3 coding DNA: TGTGCCAGCAGTTTCGAAAATGAGCAGTTCTTC.